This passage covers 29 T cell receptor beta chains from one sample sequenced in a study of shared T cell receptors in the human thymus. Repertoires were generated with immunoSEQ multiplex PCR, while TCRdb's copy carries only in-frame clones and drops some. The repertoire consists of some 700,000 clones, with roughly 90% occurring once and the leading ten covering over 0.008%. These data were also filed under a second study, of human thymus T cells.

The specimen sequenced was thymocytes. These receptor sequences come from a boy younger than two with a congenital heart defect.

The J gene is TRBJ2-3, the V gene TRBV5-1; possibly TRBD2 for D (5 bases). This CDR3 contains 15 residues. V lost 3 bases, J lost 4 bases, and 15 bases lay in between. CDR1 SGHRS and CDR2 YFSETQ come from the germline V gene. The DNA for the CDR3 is TGCGCCAGCAGCTCGGGGATGCCATCCTCAGATACGCAGTATTTT. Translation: CASSSGMPSSDTQYF.

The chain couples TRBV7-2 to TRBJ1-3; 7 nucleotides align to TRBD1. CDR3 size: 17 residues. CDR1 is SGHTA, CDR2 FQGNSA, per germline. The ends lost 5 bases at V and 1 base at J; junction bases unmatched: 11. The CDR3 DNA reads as TGTGCCAGCAGCACCCCGGCTACGACAGGGTCTGGAAACACCATATATTTT. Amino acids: CASSTPATTGSGNTIYF.

Written as DNA, the CDR3 is TGTGCCACCAGCAGAGAGGCGGGACAGGGTACCTATGGCTACACCTTC. Amino acids: CATSREAGQGTYGYTF. The chain joins TRBV15 to TRBJ1-2, with TRBD1 matching 9 bases. CDR3 length: 16 amino acids. Germline CDR1 and CDR2: LNHNV and YYDKDF (reference sequence). V lost 0 bases to trimming and J lost 4 bases; unmatched junction nucleotides: 6. Together with reference TRBV15 and TRBJ1-2, the CDR3 gives the full variable domain: DAMVIQNPRYQVTQFGKPVTLSCSQTLNHNVMYWYQQKSSQAPKLLFHYYDKDFNNEADTPDNFQSRRPNTSFCFLDIRSPGLGDTAMYLCATSREAGQGTYGYTFGSGTRLTVV.

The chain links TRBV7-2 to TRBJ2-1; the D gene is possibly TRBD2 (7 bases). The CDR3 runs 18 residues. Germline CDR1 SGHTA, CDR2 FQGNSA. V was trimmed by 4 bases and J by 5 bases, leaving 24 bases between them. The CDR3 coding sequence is TGTGCCAGCAGCTCCGGGGGCCTCGGACTAGTTGGGCACAATGAGCAGTTCTTC. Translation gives CASSSGGLGLVGHNEQFF.

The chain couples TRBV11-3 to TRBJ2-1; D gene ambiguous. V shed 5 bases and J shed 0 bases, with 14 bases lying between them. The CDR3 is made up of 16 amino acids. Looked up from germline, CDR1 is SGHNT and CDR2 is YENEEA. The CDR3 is CASSLGASSSYNEQFF. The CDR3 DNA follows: TGTGCCAGCAGCCTAGGAGCGTCGAGCTCCTACAATGAGCAGTTCTTC. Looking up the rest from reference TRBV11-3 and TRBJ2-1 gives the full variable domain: EAGVVQSPRYKIIEKKQPVAFWCNPISGHNTLYWYLQNLGQGPELLIRYENEEAVDDSQLPKDRFSAERLKGVDSTLKIQPAELGDSAVYLCASSLGASSSYNEQFFGPGTRLTVL.

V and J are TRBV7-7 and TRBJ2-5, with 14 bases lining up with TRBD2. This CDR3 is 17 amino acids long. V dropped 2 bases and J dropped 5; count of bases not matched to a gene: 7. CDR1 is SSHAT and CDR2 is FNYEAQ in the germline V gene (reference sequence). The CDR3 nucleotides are TGTGCCAGCAGCTTAAATGGGACTAGCGGGAGTGGCGAGACCCAGTACTTC. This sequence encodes CASSLNGTSGSGETQYF.

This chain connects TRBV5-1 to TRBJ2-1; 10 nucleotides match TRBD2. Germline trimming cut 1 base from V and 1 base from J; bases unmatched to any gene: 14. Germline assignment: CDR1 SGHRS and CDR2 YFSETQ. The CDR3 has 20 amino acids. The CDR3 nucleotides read TGCGCCAGCAGCTTGAGGGAATCTAGCGGGAGTGTGGGGTCCTACAATGAGCAGTTCTTC. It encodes CASSLRESSGSVGSYNEQFF.

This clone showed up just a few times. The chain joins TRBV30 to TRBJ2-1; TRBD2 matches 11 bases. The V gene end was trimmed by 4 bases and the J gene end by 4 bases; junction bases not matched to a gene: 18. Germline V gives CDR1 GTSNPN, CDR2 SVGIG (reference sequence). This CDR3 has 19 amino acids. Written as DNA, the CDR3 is TGTGCCTGGAATCTCCCACGACGAGGTAGCGGGAGGGCATACAATGAGCAGTTCTTC. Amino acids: CAWNLPRRGSGRAYNEQFF.

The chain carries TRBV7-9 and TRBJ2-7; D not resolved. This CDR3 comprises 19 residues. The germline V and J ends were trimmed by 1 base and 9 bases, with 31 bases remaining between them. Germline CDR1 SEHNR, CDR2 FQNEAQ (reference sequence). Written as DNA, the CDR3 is TGTGCCAGCAGCTTAGTAGAGCTAGTGGATTTCACCCGCCCCGCGAGGCAGTACTTC. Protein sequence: CASSLVELVDFTRPARQYF.

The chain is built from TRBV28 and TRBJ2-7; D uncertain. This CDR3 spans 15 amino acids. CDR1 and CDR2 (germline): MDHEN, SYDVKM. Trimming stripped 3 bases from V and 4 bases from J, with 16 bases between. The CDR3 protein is CASSFGQADIYEQYF. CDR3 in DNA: TGTGCCAGCAGTTTCGGTCAGGCAGACATTTACGAGCAGTACTTC.

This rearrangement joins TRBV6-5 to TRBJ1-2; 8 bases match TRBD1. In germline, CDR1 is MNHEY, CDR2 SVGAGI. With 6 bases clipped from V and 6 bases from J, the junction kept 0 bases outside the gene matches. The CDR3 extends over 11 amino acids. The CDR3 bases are TGTGCCAGCAGGACAGGGGATGGCTACACCTTC. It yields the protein CASRTGDGYTF.

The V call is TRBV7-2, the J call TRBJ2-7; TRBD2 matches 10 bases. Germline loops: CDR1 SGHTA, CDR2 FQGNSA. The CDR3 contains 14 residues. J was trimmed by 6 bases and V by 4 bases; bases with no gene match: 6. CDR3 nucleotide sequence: TGTGCCAGCAGCTCACCGGGACTAGCGCCCGAGCAGTACTTC. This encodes CASSSPGLAPEQYF.

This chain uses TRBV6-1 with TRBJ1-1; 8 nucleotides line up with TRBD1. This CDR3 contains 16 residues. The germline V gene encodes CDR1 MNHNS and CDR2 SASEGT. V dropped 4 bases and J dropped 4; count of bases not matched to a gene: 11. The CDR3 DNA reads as TGTGCCAGCAGTGCTCGGACAGGGAAGGAGGGCACTGAAGCTTTCTTT. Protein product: CASSARTGKEGTEAFF.

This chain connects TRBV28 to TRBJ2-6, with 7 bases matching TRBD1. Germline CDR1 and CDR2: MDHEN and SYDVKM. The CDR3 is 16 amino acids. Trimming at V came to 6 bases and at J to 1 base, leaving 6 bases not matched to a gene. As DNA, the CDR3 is TGTGCCAGCAGCGAACCGGACAGGTCTGGGGCCAACGTCCTGACTTTC. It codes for CASSEPDRSGANVLTF.

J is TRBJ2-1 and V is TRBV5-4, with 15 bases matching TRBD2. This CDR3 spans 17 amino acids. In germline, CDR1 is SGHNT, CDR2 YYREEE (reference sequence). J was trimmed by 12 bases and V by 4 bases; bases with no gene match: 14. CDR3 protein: CASSRGLAGGSGAGQFF. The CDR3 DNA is TGTGCCAGCAGCCGTGGACTAGCGGGAGGGTCCGGGGCCGGGCAGTTCTTC.

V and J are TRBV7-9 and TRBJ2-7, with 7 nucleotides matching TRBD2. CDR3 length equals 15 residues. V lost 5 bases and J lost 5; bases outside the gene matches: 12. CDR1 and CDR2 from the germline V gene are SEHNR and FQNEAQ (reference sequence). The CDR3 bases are TGTGCCAGCAGCCCCCGTAGTGGCGGGAGCCACGAGCAGTACTTC. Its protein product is CASSPRSGGSHEQYF.

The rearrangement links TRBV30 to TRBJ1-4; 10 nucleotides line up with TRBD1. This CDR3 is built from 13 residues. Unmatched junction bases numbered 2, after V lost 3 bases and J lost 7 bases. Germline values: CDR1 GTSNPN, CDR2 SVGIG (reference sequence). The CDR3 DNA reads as TGTGCCTGGAGATGGACAGGGGGTGAAAAACTGTTTTTT. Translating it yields CAWRWTGGEKLFF.

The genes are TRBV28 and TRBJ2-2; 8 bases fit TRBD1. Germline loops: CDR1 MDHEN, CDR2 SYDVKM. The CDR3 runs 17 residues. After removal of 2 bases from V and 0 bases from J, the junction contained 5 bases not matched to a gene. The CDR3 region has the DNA TGTGCCAGCAGTTTAAACAGGGGGGAAACGAACACCGGGGAGCTGTTTTTT. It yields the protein CASSLNRGETNTGELFF.

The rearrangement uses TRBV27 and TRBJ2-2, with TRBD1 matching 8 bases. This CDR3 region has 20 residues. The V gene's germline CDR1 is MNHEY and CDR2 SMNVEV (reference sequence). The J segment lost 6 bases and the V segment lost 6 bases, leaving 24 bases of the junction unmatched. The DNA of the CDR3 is TGTGCCAGCAGACCCCGGGGCGCTAAGACTCGAGCAGGGGGCCCCGGGGAGCTGTTTTTT. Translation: CASRPRGAKTRAGGPGELFF.

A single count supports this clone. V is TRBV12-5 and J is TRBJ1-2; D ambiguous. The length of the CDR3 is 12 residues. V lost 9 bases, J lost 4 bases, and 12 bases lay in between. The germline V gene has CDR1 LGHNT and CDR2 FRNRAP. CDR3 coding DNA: TGTGCTAGGGGCCATTACAGCTATGGCTACACCTTC. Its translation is CARGHYSYGYTF.

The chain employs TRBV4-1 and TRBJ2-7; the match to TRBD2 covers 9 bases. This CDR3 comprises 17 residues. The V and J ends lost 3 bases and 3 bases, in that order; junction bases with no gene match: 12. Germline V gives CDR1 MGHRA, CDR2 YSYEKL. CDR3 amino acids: CASSHNRGLAGLYEQYF. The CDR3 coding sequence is TGCGCCAGCAGCCACAATCGGGGACTAGCTGGGCTCTACGAGCAGTACTTC.

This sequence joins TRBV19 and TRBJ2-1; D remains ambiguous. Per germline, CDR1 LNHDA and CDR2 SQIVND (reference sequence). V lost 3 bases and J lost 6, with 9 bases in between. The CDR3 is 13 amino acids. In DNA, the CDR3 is TGTGCCAGTAGTATTGTGTCGGGCAATGAGCAGTTCTTC. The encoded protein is CASSIVSGNEQFF.

The CDR3 DNA is TGTGCTAGTGGTTTGGTACCGGGGATGGAGGGATTGAGCTATGGCTACACCTTC. The encoded protein is CASGLVPGMEGLSYGYTF. The V and J genes are TRBV12-5 and TRBJ1-2; D is ambiguous. V was pared by 0 bases and J by 4 bases, with 21 bases between. This CDR3 has 18 residues. In germline, CDR1 is LGHNT, CDR2 FRNRAP. Full variable domain (outside the CDR3, taken from reference TRBV12-5 and TRBJ1-2): DARVTQTPRHKVTEMGQEVTMRCQPILGHNTVFWYRQTMMQGLELLAYFRNRAPLDDSGMPKDRFSAEMPDATLATLKIQPSEPRDSAVYFCASGLVPGMEGLSYGYTFGSGTRLTVV.

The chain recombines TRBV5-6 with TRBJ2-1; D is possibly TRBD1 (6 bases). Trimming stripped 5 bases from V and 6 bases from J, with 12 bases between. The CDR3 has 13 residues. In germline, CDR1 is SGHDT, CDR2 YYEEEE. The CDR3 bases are TGTGCCAGCAGACAGGGCCGGCCCAATGAGCAGTTCTTC. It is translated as CASRQGRPNEQFF.

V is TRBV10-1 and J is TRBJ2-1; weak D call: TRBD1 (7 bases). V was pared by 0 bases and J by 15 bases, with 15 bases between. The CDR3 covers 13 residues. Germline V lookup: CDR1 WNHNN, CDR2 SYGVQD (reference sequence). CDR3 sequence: CASSESTQGGRFF. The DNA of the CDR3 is TGCGCCAGCAGTGAGTCGACTCAGGGGGGTCGGTTCTTC.

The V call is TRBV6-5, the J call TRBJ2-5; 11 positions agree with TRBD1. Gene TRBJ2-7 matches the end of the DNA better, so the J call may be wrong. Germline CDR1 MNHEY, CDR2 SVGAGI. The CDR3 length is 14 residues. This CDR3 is CASSPDRGQYEQYF. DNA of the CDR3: TGTGCCAGCAGCCCGGACAGGGGGCAGTACGAGCAGTACTTC.

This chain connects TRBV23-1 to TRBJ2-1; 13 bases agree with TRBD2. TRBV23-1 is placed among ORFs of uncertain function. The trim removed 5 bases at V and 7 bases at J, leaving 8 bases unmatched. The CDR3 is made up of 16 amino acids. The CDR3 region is CASSDTGLAGENEQFF. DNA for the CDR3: TGCGCCAGCAGTGATACTGGACTAGCGGGAGAAAATGAGCAGTTCTTC.

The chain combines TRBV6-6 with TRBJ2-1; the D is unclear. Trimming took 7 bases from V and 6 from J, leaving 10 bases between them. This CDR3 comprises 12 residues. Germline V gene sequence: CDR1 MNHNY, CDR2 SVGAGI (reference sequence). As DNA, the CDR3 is TGTGCCAGCATCTCCCGAGGCAATGAGCAGTTCTTC. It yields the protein CASISRGNEQFF.

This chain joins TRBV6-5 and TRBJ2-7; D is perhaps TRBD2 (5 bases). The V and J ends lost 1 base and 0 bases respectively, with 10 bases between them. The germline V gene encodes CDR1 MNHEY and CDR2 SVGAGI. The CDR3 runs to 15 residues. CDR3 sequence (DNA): TGTGCCAGCAGTTACTGCGGGCCGAGCTCCTACGAGCAGTACTTC. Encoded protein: CASSYCGPSSYEQYF.